These T cell receptor beta chains were read from a single sample in a study of blood T cell repertoires in COVID-19. Assay used: immunoSEQ multiplex PCR; TCRdb lists only in-frame clones, some missing. This table has about 25,000 clones, roughly 89% appearing once. Sequencing was done on a sample of peripheral blood. The receptors shown here come from a human donor in a cohort sampled during active COVID-19. Both conserved end residues are part of each CDR3. D genes are given only for firm matches. Clone sizes are given selectively: once, few, many, or a class where the clone is expanded.

j_call: TRBJ2-5
v_call: TRBV19
d_call: TRBD2
clone_size: .
cdr3_aa: CASSPVTSASETQYF
cdr3_nt: TGTGCCAGTAGTCCGGTTACTAGCGCTTCAGAGACCCAGTACTTC

j_call: TRBJ1-1
v_call: TRBV5-1
d_call: .
clone_size: .
cdr3_aa: CASSPLPEDTEAFF
cdr3_nt: TGCGCCAGCAGCCCCCTCCCTGAGGACACTGAAGCTTTCTTT

j_call: TRBJ1-1
v_call: TRBV3-1/TRBV3-2
d_call: TRBD1
clone_size: .
cdr3_aa: CASSRPPGQGAKAFF
cdr3_nt: TGTGCCAGCAGCCGACCCCCGGGACAGGGGGCAAAAGCTTTCTTT

j_call: TRBJ2-2
v_call: TRBV7-2
d_call: .
clone_size: .
cdr3_aa: CASSSQLRGGELFF
cdr3_nt: TGTGCCAGCAGCTCCCAGCTCCGCGGAGGGGAGCTGTTTTTT

j_call: TRBJ1-2
v_call: TRBV11-2
d_call: TRBD1
clone_size: .
cdr3_aa: CASSRRTGDGYTF
cdr3_nt: TGTGCCAGCAGCCGACGGACAGGGGACGGCTACACCTTC

j_call: TRBJ1-2
v_call: TRBV25-1
d_call: .
clone_size: few
cdr3_aa: CASSEGGPYGYTF
cdr3_nt: TGTGCCAGCAGCGAGGGAGGGCCCTATGGCTACACCTTC

j_call: TRBJ1-2
v_call: TRBV4-1
d_call: TRBD1
clone_size: .
cdr3_aa: CASSQDGQGDHGYTF
cdr3_nt: TGCGCCAGCAGCCAAGATGGACAGGGGGATCATGGCTACACCTTC

j_call: TRBJ2-7
v_call: TRBV2
d_call: .
clone_size: few
cdr3_aa: CASSSGGGRASYEQYF
cdr3_nt: TGTGCCAGCAGCTCAGGGGGCGGGAGGGCCTCCTACGAGCAGTACTTC

j_call: TRBJ2-7
v_call: TRBV4-3
d_call: .
clone_size: .
cdr3_aa: CASSQDRTAPKYF
cdr3_nt: TGCGCCAGCAGCCAAGATCGTACAGCACCTAAGTACTTC

j_call: TRBJ1-1
v_call: TRBV11-1
d_call: .
clone_size: .
cdr3_aa: CASSFSLNTEAFF
cdr3_nt: TGTGCCAGCAGCTTTAGCTTGAACACTGAAGCTTTCTTT

j_call: TRBJ2-2
v_call: TRBV7-6
d_call: TRBD1
clone_size: .
cdr3_aa: CASSAQPGGNTGELFF
cdr3_nt: TGTGCCAGCAGCGCCCAACCAGGGGGCAACACCGGGGAGCTGTTTTTT

j_call: TRBJ2-3
v_call: TRBV6-5
d_call: .
clone_size: .
cdr3_aa: CASSSLDGSDTQYF
cdr3_nt: TGTGCCAGCAGTTCTCTGGACGGGAGCGATACGCAGTATTTT

j_call: TRBJ1-1
v_call: TRBV24-1
d_call: .
clone_size: once
cdr3_aa: CATVGGADTEAFF
cdr3_nt: TGTGCCACCGTCGGGGGGGCGGACACTGAAGCTTTCTTT

j_call: TRBJ2-3
v_call: TRBV7-7
d_call: TRBD2
clone_size: few
cdr3_aa: CASSLGSAGVGDTQYF
cdr3_nt: TGTGCCAGCAGCTTAGGGTCAGCGGGAGTTGGAGATACGCAGTATTTT

j_call: TRBJ1-4
v_call: TRBV2
d_call: .
clone_size: .
cdr3_aa: CASYESRDMNEKLFF
cdr3_nt: TGTGCCAGTTATGAGAGCCGGGACATGAATGAAAAACTGTTTTTT

j_call: TRBJ2-3
v_call: TRBV24-1
d_call: TRBD1
clone_size: .
cdr3_aa: CATSRGFSTDTQYF
cdr3_nt: TGTGCCACCTCCAGGGGGTTTAGCACAGATACGCAGTATTTT

j_call: TRBJ2-3
v_call: TRBV10-2
d_call: .
clone_size: .
cdr3_aa: CASSESAAPGDTQYF
cdr3_nt: TGCGCCAGCAGTGAGTCAGCGGCCCCTGGGGATACGCAGTATTTT

j_call: TRBJ2-1
v_call: TRBV5-6
d_call: .
clone_size: .
cdr3_aa: CASSPNWATANEQFF
cdr3_nt: TGTGCCAGCAGCCCTAATTGGGCAACCGCCAATGAGCAGTTCTTC

j_call: TRBJ1-5
v_call: TRBV2
d_call: TRBD1
clone_size: .
cdr3_aa: CASSGQGGQPQHF
cdr3_nt: TGTGCCAGCAGTGGACAGGGCGGCCAGCCCCAGCATTTT